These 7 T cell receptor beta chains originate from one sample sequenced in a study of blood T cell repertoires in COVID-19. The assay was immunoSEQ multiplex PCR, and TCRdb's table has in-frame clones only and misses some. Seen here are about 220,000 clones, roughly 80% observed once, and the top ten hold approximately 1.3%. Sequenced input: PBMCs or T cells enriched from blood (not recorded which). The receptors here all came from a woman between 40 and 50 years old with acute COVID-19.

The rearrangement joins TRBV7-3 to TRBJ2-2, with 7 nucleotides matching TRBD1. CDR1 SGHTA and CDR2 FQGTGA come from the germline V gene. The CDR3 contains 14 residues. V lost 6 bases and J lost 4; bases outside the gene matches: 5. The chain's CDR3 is CASSTGARTGELFF. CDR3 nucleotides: TGTGCCAGCAGTACAGGGGCGCGCACCGGGGAGCTGTTTTTT.

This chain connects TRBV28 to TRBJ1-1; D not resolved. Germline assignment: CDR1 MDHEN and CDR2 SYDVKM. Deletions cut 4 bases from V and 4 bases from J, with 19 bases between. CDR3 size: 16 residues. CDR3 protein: CASSSRTTEGGTEAFF. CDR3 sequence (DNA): TGTGCCAGCAGTTCAAGAACGACCGAGGGAGGCACTGAAGCTTTCTTT. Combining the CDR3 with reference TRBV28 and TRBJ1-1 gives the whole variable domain DVKVTQSSRYLVKRTGEKVFLECVQDMDHENMFWYRQDPGLGLRLIYFSYDVKMKEKGDIPEGYSVSREKKERFSLILESASTNQTSMYLCASSSRTTEGGTEAFFGQGTRLTVV.

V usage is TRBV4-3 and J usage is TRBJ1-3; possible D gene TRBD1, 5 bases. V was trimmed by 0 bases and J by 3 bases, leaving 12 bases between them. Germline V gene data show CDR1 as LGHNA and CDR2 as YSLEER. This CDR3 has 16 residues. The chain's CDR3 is CASSQEARADGNTIYF. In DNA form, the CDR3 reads TGCGCCAGCAGCCAAGAGGCCAGGGCGGATGGAAACACCATATATTTT.

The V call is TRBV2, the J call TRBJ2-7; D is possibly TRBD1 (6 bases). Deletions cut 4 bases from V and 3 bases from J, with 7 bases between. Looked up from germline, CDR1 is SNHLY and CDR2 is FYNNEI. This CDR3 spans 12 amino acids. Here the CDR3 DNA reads TGTGCCAGCAGTGCAGGGGTCTACGAGCAGTACTTC. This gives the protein CASSAGVYEQYF.

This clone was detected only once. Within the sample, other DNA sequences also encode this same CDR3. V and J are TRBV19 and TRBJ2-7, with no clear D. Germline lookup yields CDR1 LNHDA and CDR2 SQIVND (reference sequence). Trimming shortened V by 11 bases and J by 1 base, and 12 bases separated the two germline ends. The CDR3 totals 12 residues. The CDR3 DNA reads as TGTGCCTCCTCGCCAGGATCCTACGAGCAGTACTTC. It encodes CASSPGSYEQYF. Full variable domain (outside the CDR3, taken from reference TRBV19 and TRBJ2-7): DGGITQSPKYLFRKEGQNVTLSCEQNLNHDAMYWYRQDPGQGLRLIYYSQIVNDFQKGDIAEGYSVSREKKESFPLTVTSAQKNPTAFYLCASSPGSYEQYFGPGTRLTVT.

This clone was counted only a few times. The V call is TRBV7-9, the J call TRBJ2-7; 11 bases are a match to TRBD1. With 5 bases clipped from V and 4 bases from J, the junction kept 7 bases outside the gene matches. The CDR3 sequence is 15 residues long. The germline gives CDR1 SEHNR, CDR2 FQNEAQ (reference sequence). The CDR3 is CASSQSGTGGYEQYF. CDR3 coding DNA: TGTGCCAGCAGCCAATCCGGGACAGGGGGGTACGAGCAGTACTTC.

Here the CDR3 DNA reads TGCGCCAGCAGTCAATCGAGGAGTCTGGAGAACACTGAAGCTTTCTTT. Its protein product is CASSQSRSLENTEAFF. The chain has TRBV23-1 and TRBJ1-1; D unclear. TRBV23-1 is known as an ORF, though its function is uncertain. This CDR3 has 16 residues. Trimming stripped 0 bases from V and 1 base from J, with 12 bases between.